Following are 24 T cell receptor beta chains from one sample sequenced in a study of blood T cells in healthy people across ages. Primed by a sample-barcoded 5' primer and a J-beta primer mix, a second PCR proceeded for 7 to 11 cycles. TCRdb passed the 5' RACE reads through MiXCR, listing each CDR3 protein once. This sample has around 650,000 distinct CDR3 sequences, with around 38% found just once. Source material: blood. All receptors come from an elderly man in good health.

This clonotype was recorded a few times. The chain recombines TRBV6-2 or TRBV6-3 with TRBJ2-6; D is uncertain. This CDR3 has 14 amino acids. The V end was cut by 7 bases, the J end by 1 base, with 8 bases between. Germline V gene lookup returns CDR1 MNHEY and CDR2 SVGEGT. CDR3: CASTRRSGANVLTF. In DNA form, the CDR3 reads TGTGCCAGCACCCGGAGATCTGGGGCCAACGTCCTGACTTTC.

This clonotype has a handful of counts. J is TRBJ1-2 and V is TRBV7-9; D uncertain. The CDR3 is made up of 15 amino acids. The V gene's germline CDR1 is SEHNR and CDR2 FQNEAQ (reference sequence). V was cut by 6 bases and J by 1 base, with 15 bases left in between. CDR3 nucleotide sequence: TGTGCCAGCAGTCTCCCCGGCCGGATTAACTATGGCTACACCTTC. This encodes CASSLPGRINYGYTF.

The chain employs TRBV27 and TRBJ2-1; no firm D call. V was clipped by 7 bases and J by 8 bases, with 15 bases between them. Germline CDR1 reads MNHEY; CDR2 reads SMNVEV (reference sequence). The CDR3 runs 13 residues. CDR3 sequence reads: CASNTPNRDEQFF. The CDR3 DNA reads TGTGCCAGCAATACCCCGAATCGGGATGAGCAGTTCTTC.

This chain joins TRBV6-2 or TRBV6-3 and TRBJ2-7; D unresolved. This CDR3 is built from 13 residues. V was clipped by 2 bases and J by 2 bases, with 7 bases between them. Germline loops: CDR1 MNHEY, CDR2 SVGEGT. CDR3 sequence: CASSYLSPYEQYF. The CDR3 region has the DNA TGTGCCAGCAGTTACCTCTCCCCCTACGAGCAGTACTTC.

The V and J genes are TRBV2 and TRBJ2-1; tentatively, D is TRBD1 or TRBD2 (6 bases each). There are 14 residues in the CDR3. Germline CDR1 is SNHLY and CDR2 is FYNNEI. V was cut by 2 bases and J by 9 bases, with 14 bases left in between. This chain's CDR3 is CASSESLGGVEQFF. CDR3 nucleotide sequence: TGTGCCAGCAGTGAAAGTTTGGGGGGCGTTGAGCAGTTCTTC.

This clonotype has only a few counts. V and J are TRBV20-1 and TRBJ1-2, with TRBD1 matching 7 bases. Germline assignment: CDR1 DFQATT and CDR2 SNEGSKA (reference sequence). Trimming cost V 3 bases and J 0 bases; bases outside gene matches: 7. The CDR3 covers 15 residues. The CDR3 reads CSASIGGKANYGYTF. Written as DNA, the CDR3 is TGCAGTGCTAGTATAGGGGGCAAGGCTAACTATGGCTACACCTTC.

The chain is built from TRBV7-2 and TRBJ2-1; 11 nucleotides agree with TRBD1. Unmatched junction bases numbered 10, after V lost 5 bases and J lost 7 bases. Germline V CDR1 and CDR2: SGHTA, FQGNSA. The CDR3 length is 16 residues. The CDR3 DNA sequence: TGTGCCAGCAGCCACGCCGGACAGGGGGCATGGAATGAGCAGTTCTTC. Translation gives CASSHAGQGAWNEQFF. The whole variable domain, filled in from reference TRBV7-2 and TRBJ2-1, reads GAGVSQSPSNKVTEKGKDVELRCDPISGHTALYWYRQSLGQGLEFLIYFQGNSAPDKSGLPSDRFSAERTGGSVSTLTIQRTQQEDSAVYLCASSHAGQGAWNEQFFGPGTRLTVL.

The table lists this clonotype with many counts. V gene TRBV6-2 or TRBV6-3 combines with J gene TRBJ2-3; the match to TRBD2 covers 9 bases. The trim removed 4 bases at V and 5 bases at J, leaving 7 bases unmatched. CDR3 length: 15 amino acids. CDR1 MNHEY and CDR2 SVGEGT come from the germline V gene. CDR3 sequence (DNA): TGTGCCAGCAGTTCAGGCGGGAGGGGCGGAGATACGCAGTATTTT. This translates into CASSSGGRGGDTQYF.

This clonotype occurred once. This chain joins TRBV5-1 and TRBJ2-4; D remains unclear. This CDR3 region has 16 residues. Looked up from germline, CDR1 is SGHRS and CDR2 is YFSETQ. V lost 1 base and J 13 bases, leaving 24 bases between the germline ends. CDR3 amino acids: CASSLNGVQSSNEQYF. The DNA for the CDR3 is TGCGCCAGCAGCTTGAATGGCGTACAGTCGAGCAATGAGCAGTACTTC.

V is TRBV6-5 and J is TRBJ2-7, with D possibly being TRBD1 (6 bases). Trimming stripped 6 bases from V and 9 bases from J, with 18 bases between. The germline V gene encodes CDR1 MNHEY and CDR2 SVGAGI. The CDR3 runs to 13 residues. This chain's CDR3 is CASSTETGSVQYF. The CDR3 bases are TGTGCCAGCAGCACCGAAACAGGGTCCGTGCAGTACTTC.

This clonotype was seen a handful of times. CDR3 amino acids: CASSSPRGGAGEQYF. In DNA, the CDR3 is TGTGCCAGCAGTTCCCCCAGAGGGGGCGCGGGAGAGCAGTACTTC. This chain joins TRBV2 and TRBJ2-7; maybe TRBD1 (7 bases). The V gene's germline CDR1 is SNHLY and CDR2 FYNNEI. V shed 5 bases and J shed 7 bases, with 21 bases lying between them. The CDR3 totals 15 residues.

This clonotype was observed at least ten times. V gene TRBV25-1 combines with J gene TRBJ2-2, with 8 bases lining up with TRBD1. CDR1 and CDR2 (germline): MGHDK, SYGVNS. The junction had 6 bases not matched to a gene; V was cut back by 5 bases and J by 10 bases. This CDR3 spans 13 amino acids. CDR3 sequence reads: CASSFRTGSELFF. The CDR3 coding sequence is TGTGCCAGCAGTTTCAGGACAGGGTCGGAGCTGTTTTTT.

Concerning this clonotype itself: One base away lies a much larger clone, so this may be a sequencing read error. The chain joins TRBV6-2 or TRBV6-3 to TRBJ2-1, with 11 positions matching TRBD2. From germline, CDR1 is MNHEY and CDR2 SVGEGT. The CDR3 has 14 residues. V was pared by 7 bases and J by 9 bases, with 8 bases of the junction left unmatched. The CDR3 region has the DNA TGTGCCAGCACCCGGACTAGCGGGCGTTTTGAGCAGTTCTTC. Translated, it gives CASTRTSGRFEQFF.

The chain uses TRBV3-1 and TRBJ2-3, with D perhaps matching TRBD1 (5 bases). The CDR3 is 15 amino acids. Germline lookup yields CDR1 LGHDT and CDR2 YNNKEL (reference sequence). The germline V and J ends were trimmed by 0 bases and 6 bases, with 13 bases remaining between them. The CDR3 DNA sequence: TGTGCCAGCAGCCAAGATGTTTCGAACAGGGATACGCAGTATTTT. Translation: CASSQDVSNRDTQYF.

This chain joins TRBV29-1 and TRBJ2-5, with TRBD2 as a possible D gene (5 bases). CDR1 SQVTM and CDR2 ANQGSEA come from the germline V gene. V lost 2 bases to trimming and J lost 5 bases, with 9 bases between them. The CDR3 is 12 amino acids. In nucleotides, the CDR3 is TGCAGCGTTGAATCGGGGATCGAGACCCAGTACTTC. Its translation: CSVESGIETQYF. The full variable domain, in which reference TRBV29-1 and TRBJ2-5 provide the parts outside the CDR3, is SAVISQKPSRDICQRGTSLTIQCQVDSQVTMMFWYRQQPGQSLTLIATANQGSEATYESGFVIDKFPISRPNLTFSTLTVSNMSPEDSSIYLCSVESGIETQYFGPGTRLLVL.

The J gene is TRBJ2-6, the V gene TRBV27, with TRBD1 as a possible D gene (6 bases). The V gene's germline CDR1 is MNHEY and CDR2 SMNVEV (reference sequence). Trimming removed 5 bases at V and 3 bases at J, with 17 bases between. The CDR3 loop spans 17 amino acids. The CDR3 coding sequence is TGTGCCAGCAGTCCAAAGACACAGGGTCGTGGGGCCAACGTCCTGACTTTC. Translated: CASSPKTQGRGANVLTF.

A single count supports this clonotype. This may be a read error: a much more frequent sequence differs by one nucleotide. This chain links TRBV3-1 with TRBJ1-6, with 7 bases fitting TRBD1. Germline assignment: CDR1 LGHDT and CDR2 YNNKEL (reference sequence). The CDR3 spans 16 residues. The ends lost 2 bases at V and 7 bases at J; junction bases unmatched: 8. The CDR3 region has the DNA TGTGCCAGCAGCCAATTACAGGGGACTACGAATTCACCCCTCCACTTT. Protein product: CASSQLQGTTNSPLHF.

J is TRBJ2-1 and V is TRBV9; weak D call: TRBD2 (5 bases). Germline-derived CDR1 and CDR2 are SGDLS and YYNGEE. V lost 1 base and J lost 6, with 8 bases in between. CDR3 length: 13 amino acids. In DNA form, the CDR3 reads TGTGCCAGCAGCGTAACTAGTCGCAATGAGCAGTTCTTC. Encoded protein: CASSVTSRNEQFF.

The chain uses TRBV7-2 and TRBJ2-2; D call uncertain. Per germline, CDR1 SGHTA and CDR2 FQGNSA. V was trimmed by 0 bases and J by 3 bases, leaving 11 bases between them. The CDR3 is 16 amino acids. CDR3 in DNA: TGTGCCAGCAGCTTAGCCCCTCCTGGGGACACCGGGGAGCTGTTTTTT. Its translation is CASSLAPPGDTGELFF.

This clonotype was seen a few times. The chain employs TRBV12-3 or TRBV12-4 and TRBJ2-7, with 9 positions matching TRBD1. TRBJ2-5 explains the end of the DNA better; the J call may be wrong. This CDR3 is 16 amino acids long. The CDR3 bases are TGTGCCAGCAGTTTAAGCCAAACAGGGGGCACTAAGACCCAGTACTTC. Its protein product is CASSLSQTGGTKTQYF.

The CDR3 region is CASASQSQGWETQYF. For the CDR3, the DNA is TGTGCTAGTGCCTCCCAATCCCAAGGGTGGGAGACCCAGTACTTC. V and J are TRBV12-5 and TRBJ2-5; D ambiguous. The CDR3 contains 15 residues. Germline values: CDR1 LGHNT, CDR2 FRNRAP. The V end was cut by 7 bases, the J end by 5 bases, with 20 bases between.

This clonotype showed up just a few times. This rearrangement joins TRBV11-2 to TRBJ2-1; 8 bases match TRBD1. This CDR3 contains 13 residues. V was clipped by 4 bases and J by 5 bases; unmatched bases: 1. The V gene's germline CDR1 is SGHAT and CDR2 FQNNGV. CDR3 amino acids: CASSSTGDNEQFF. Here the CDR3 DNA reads TGTGCCAGCAGCTCGACAGGGGACAATGAGCAGTTCTTC.

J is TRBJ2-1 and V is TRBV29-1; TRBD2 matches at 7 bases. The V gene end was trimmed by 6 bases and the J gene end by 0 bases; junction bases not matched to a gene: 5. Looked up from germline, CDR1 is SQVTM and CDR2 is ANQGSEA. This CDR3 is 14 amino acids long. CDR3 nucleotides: TGCAGCGTCGCTAGCGGTCCCTCCTACAATGAGCAGTTCTTC. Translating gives CSVASGPSYNEQFF.

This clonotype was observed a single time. CDR3 in DNA: TGTGCCAGCAGACCTCCGGGACAGGGGCTCGCGAACACCGGGGAGCTGTTTTTT. Its translation is CASRPPGQGLANTGELFF. The chain combines TRBV6-2 or TRBV6-3 with TRBJ2-2; 10 bases are a match to TRBD1. Germline V gene sequence: CDR1 MNHEY, CDR2 SVGEGT. With 6 bases clipped from V and 0 bases from J, the junction kept 10 bases outside the gene matches. This CDR3 spans 18 amino acids.